This T cell receptor beta chain was sequenced in a study of long-term antiretroviral therapy in people with HIV. As for the study in general: The immediate-ART recommendation dates to 2015, and the earliest samples predate it by about a decade. The study's findings and limits: Pre-ART expanded TRB clones stayed dominant throughout, though often decreasing after ART. The study collected blood between the mid-2000s and the late 2010s, possibly under older ART regimens.

The CDR3 is made up of 16 amino acids. Germline V lookup: CDR1 LGHNA, CDR2 YNFKEQ. V was cut by 0 bases and J by 1 base, with 11 bases left in between. Survey-level immunoSEQ v3.0 assays were run. Per-sample targets for sequencing were about 35,000-50,000 T-cell genomes. The data were produced by immunoSEQ multiplex PCR, yet TCRdb's version contains in-frame clones alone and is incomplete. This sample has about 33,000 clones, with 70% to 80% found just once. Turning to this clone: Its target is not known.

This sample comprised unsorted PBMCs, obtained 2 years after starting antiretroviral therapy. This rearrangement joins TRBV4-2 to TRBJ2-3; D could derive from TRBD1 or TRBD2 (6 bases each). The receptor was isolated from a woman between 45 and 60 years old with HIV. The CDR3 coding sequence is TGTGCCAGCAGCCAAGATCGGGGGCTGGGCACAGATACGCAGTATTTT. This encodes CASSQDRGLGTDTQYF.